These 14 T cell receptor beta chains originate from one sample sequenced in a study of T-cell reconstitution after alpha-beta-depleted transplantation in children. The library targeted TCRbeta and was prepared with unique molecular identifiers. MiXCR, run by TCRdb on the PCR reads, gives a single entry per CDR3 protein. The data contain about 900,000 distinct CDR3 sequences, about 29% of them singletons. Sequenced here: PBMCs, mostly from graft donor cells, sampled 360 days after TCRalphabeta/CD19-depleted stem cell transplant. The receptors stem from a boy under three years old who had a stem cell transplant for SCID, so the T cells may come from the graft donor.

This clonotype appeared a few times. The chain employs TRBV29-1 and TRBJ2-3; D is possibly TRBD2 (5 bases). There are 14 residues in the CDR3. Germline CDR1 SQVTM, CDR2 ANQGSEA. V was shortened by 4 bases and J by 2 bases, with 13 bases between the two germline ends. The CDR3 loop is CSVVPGIHTDTQYF. For the CDR3, the DNA is TGCAGCGTTGTCCCGGGGATTCACACAGATACGCAGTATTTT.

This clonotype occurred a few times. The rearrangement links TRBV5-1 to TRBJ2-5; 7 bases line up with TRBD1. Germline trimming cut 4 bases from V and 4 bases from J; bases unmatched to any gene: 4. The CDR3 runs to 13 residues. Germline values: CDR1 SGHRS, CDR2 YFSETQ. The DNA for the CDR3 is TGCGCCAGCAGCGCCGGGACAGTAGAGACCCAGTACTTC. Translating it yields CASSAGTVETQYF.

The chain employs TRBV7-9 and TRBJ2-1; D ambiguous. CDR1 is SEHNR and CDR2 is FQNEAQ in the germline V gene (reference sequence). The V gene lost 0 bases and the J gene lost 8 bases, with 5 bases spanning the gap. The CDR3 length is 12 residues. The CDR3 DNA reads TGTGCCAGCAGCTTAGCCCCGTATGAGCAGTTCTTC. Encoded protein: CASSLAPYEQFF. The complete variable domain, with remaining parts taken from reference TRBV7-9 and TRBJ2-1, reads DTGVSQNPRHKITKRGQNVTFRCDPISEHNRLYWYRQTLGQGPEFLTYFQNEAQLEKSRLLSDRFSAERPKGSFSTLEIQRTEQGDSAMYLCASSLAPYEQFFGPGTRLTVL.

The J gene is TRBJ2-1, the V gene TRBV7-6; no definite D call. V gave up 6 bases and J gave up 1 base, with 13 bases separating them. The length of the CDR3 is 15 residues. The germline V gene encodes CDR1 SGHVS and CDR2 FNYEAQ. The CDR3 sequence: CASSRRDGSYNEQFF. Here the CDR3 DNA reads TGTGCCAGCAGTCGTCGTGACGGATCCTACAATGAGCAGTTCTTC.

The chain is built from TRBV12-3 or TRBV12-4 and TRBJ1-5, with TRBD1 identical over 9 bases. This CDR3 spans 14 amino acids. The junction had 8 bases not matched to a gene; V was cut back by 5 bases and J by 9 bases. The CDR3 loop is CASSHGTGLGPQHF. Here the CDR3 DNA reads TGTGCCAGCAGTCACGGGACAGGGCTAGGGCCCCAGCATTTT.

V usage is TRBV4-3 and J usage is TRBJ2-5, with 8 positions matching TRBD2. CDR1 LGHNA and CDR2 YSLEER come from the germline V gene. CDR3 length: 17 residues. V lost 0 bases to trimming and J lost 2 bases; unmatched junction nucleotides: 8. The CDR3 here is CASSQDKAGGLQETQYF. In DNA, the CDR3 is TGCGCCAGCAGCCAAGATAAGGCGGGGGGATTACAAGAGACCCAGTACTTC.

This chain connects TRBV12-3 or TRBV12-4 to TRBJ1-1; no clear D gene. The CDR3 spans 12 residues. V lost 8 bases and J 4 bases, leaving 11 bases between the germline ends. The DNA of the CDR3 is TGTGCCAGCGCGGTTCGAGGCACTGAAGCTTTCTTT. Its protein product is CASAVRGTEAFF.

V gene TRBV7-6 combines with J gene TRBJ2-1; D not certain. Germline assignment: CDR1 SGHVS and CDR2 FNYEAQ. The CDR3 extends over 11 amino acids. V lost 4 bases and J lost 6, with 4 bases in between. The CDR3 sequence: CASSSRNEQFF. CDR3 sequence (DNA): TGTGCCAGCAGCTCCCGCAATGAGCAGTTCTTC.

This clonotype was detected a few times. The chain uses TRBV4-2 and TRBJ2-3; D unresolved. Trimming took 2 bases from V and 12 from J, leaving 18 bases between them. CDR3 length: 14 amino acids. Germline V gene data show CDR1 as LGHNA and CDR2 as YNFKEQ. Here the CDR3 DNA reads TGTGCCAGCAGCCAAATCGGATCCAGGAGACCCCAGTATTTT. Its translation is CASSQIGSRRPQYF.

This clonotype was counted a few times. The V and J genes are TRBV20-1 and TRBJ1-1; TRBD1 matches 8 bases. Germline assignment: CDR1 DFQATT and CDR2 SNEGSKA (reference sequence). The CDR3 loop spans 15 amino acids. With V trimmed by 1 base and J by 4 bases, 8 bases remained unmatched. The CDR3 here is CSARGSGGRVTEAFF. The CDR3 nucleotides are TGCAGTGCTAGAGGGTCAGGGGGCAGGGTCACTGAAGCTTTCTTT.

This clonotype has more than one count but fewer than ten. The V gene is TRBV6-2 or TRBV6-3, the J gene TRBJ2-6; D is uncertain. The germline CDR1 and CDR2 sequences are MNHEY and SVGEGT. This CDR3 has 16 residues. V gave up 7 bases and J gave up 0 bases, with 13 bases separating them. DNA of the CDR3: TGTGCCAGCACTATAGCTATACGCTCTGGGGCCAACGTCCTGACTTTC. Translated: CASTIAIRSGANVLTF.

The chain recombines TRBV7-8 with TRBJ2-1; TRBD2 aligns across 13 bases. Germline CDR1 reads SGHVS; CDR2 reads FQNEAQ. After removal of 4 bases from V and 0 bases from J, the junction contained 9 bases not matched to a gene. The CDR3 is 19 residues long. The CDR3 is CASSWRTSGGRGSYNEQFF. The CDR3 DNA follows: TGTGCCAGCAGCTGGAGGACTAGCGGGGGCCGTGGCTCCTACAATGAGCAGTTCTTC.

The gene calls are TRBV25-1 and TRBJ2-3; the match to TRBD2 covers 8 bases. V lost 6 bases, J lost 6 bases, and 8 bases stayed unmatched. CDR3 length: 14 residues. Germline CDR1 is MGHDK and CDR2 is SYGVNS. The CDR3 loop is CASSAGGRGDTQYF. The CDR3 DNA is TGTGCCAGCAGCGCGGGGGGCCGGGGTGATACGCAGTATTTT.

This clonotype has only a few counts. The chain joins TRBV7-6 to TRBJ2-7; a weak D match, TRBD2 (6 bases). Trimming left V 6 bases short and J 7 bases short, with 22 bases between. Germline-derived CDR1 and CDR2 are SGHVS and FNYEAQ. This CDR3 has 15 amino acids. CDR3 bases: TGTGCCAGCAGTCCTACCCCTAGCGTTTCGGGGGAGCAGTACTTC. It translates to CASSPTPSVSGEQYF.